The 12 T cell receptor beta chains given below trace back to one sample, sequenced in a study of blood T cells in healthy people across ages. Together with a sample-barcoded 5' primer, a J-beta primer mix was included in a second PCR lasting about 7 to 11 cycles. TCRdb itself ran the 5' RACE reads through MiXCR, one entry per CDR3 protein. The profile shows some 1,500,000 distinct CDR3 sequences, around 40% of them singletons. Sequenced: blood. These receptor sequences come from a young woman in good health.

The rearrangement joins TRBV6-5 to TRBJ2-1, with 8 nucleotides matching TRBD2. The ends lost 2 bases at V and 5 bases at J; junction bases unmatched: 8. Per the germline V gene, CDR1 is MNHEY and CDR2 is SVGAGI. The CDR3 consists of 16 residues. This CDR3 is CASSYGAGGRNNEQFF. The CDR3 bases are TGTGCCAGCAGTTACGGCGCGGGGGGCCGGAACAATGAGCAGTTCTTC.

This clonotype was found a few times. The chain joins TRBV3-1 to TRBJ1-1, with a tentative D call TRBD1 (6 bases). The length of the CDR3 is 12 residues. Germline lookup yields CDR1 LGHDT and CDR2 YNNKEL (reference sequence). Trimming removed 1 base from V and 7 bases from J, with 7 bases in between. CDR3: CASSQAGDEAFF. The CDR3 DNA reads as TGTGCCAGCAGCCAAGCAGGGGATGAAGCTTTCTTT.

This clonotype showed up many times. The chain combines TRBV7-8 with TRBJ1-3; possibly TRBD1 for D (5 bases). The germline V and J ends were trimmed by 2 bases and 0 bases, with 8 bases remaining between them. The CDR3 has 15 amino acids. Germline values: CDR1 SGHVS, CDR2 FQNEAQ. CDR3 protein: CASSLWGNSGNTIYF. The CDR3, as DNA: TGTGCCAGCAGCTTATGGGGGAACTCTGGAAACACCATATATTTT.

This clonotype was counted once. The chain combines TRBV3-1 with TRBJ2-1, with D perhaps being TRBD1 or TRBD2 (5 bases each). The tail of the sequence fits TRBJ2-7 better, so the J call may be wrong. This CDR3 has 15 residues. Germline V lookup: CDR1 LGHDT, CDR2 YNNKEL (reference sequence). The CDR3: CASSTRDQQDNEQYF. CDR3 DNA sequence: TGTGCCAGCAGCACCCGGGACCAACAAGACAATGAGCAGTACTTC.

The rearrangement links TRBV12-3 or TRBV12-4 to TRBJ1-6; a weak D match, TRBD1 (5 bases). Trimming cost V 2 bases and J 9 bases, with 11 bases left between them. This CDR3 comprises 14 residues. This CDR3 is CASSLPSGPSPLHF. Written as DNA, the CDR3 is TGTGCCAGCAGTTTACCCTCAGGGCCTTCACCCCTCCACTTT.

The V gene is TRBV20-1, the J gene TRBJ2-1, with TRBD1 matching over 8 bases. After removal of 5 bases from V and 8 bases from J, the junction contained 8 bases not matched to a gene. This CDR3 has 13 amino acids. Germline lookup yields CDR1 DFQATT and CDR2 SNEGSKA (reference sequence). In DNA form, the CDR3 reads TGCAGTGCTCCTGGACAGGGCACGTATGAGCAGTTCTTC. This sequence encodes CSAPGQGTYEQFF.

V gene TRBV29-1 combines with J gene TRBJ1-2; unclear D gene. The germline V and J ends were trimmed by 7 bases and 4 bases, with 13 bases remaining between them. Germline V gene lookup returns CDR1 SQVTM and CDR2 ANQGSEA. CDR3 length: 12 amino acids. The CDR3 bases are TGCAGCGCCATGGGCAGGTCCTATGGCTACACCTTC. Translating gives CSAMGRSYGYTF.

The V call is TRBV9, the J call TRBJ2-7, with 7 bases fitting TRBD1. The CDR3 spans 16 residues. Trimming removed 0 bases from V and 3 bases from J; junction bases left unmatched: 9. Germline V CDR1 and CDR2: SGDLS, YYNGEE. CDR3 sequence: CASSVGGQSNVYEQYF. Written as DNA, the CDR3 is TGTGCCAGCAGCGTAGGGGGACAGAGCAACGTCTACGAGCAGTACTTC.

This rearrangement joins TRBV7-3 to TRBJ2-7; 8 nucleotides align to TRBD2. Per germline, CDR1 SGHTA and CDR2 FQGTGA. The CDR3 covers 16 residues. With V trimmed by 6 bases and J by 7 bases, 17 bases remained unmatched. The CDR3 spells CASSTTSGLSYNEQYF. In DNA, the CDR3 is TGTGCCAGCAGTACTACTAGCGGCCTCTCCTACAATGAGCAGTACTTC.

This chain connects TRBV20-1 to TRBJ2-4; D remains ambiguous. Gene TRBJ2-7 matches the end of the DNA better, so the J call may be wrong. Germline CDR1 and CDR2: DFQATT and SNEGSKA (reference sequence). The CDR3 is 10 amino acids. CDR3: CSATRYEQYF. The CDR3 coding sequence is TGCAGTGCTACTCGCTACGAGCAGTACTTC.

This clonotype was observed a few times. This chain links TRBV7-9 with TRBJ2-1, with 7 bases that match TRBD1. The CDR3 length is 19 residues. Germline CDR1 SEHNR, CDR2 FQNEAQ (reference sequence). V shed 4 bases and J 0 bases; nucleotides not matched to a gene: 15. The DNA for the CDR3 is TGTGCCAGCAGCTCCACAACGGGACAGCGGAGGAGCTCCTACAATGAGCAGTTCTTC. It is translated as CASSSTTGQRRSSYNEQFF.

The chain carries TRBV4-1 and TRBJ1-2; perhaps TRBD1 as D (6 bases). V shed 9 bases and J shed 7 bases, with 27 bases lying between them. This CDR3 contains 16 residues. Germline CDR1 is MGHRA and CDR2 is YSYEKL. The CDR3, as DNA: TGCGCCAGTTCAACGGGACAAGGAGTATTTTTGGGTGGCTACACCTTC. Translating gives CASSTGQGVFLGGYTF.